This TCR beta chain is from a study of cytomegalovirus exposure and HLA in healthy donors. Broader study findings: According to the study, roughly 160 TCR beta chains were cytomegalovirus-associated.

Use of 60 Vbeta and 13 Jbeta primers characterized the PCR. Clones were sequenced by immunoSEQ multiplex PCR, and TCRdb holds only the in-frame ones, with some missing. Across roughly 200,000 clones, the top ten clones capture about 6% of the sample. In the case of this clone: Its antigen is as yet unknown.

The length of the CDR3 is 15 residues. CDR1 and CDR2 from the germline V gene are SGHNT and YYREEE (reference sequence). After removal of 3 bases from V and 7 bases from J, the junction contained 10 bases not matched to a gene. The sequence was obtained from a young man in good health and CMV-seronegative. V is TRBV5-4 and J is TRBJ2-7; 10 positions match TRBD2. The sample comprised PBMCs. CDR3 region: CASSSQRGGSREQYF. DNA of the CDR3: TGTGCCAGCAGCTCCCAGCGGGGGGGCAGTAGGGAGCAGTACTTC.